The clone carrying this TCR beta chain was counted only a few times. Its antigen is still unknown. The authors incorporated unique molecular identifiers into the TCR beta cDNA libraries. It was from about 0.94 to 9.7 million T cells that 530,000 or so cDNA molecules came. In TCRdb, the PCR reads were re-called with MiXCR into one record per CDR3 protein. The sample shows about 810,000 distinct CDR3 sequences, around 50% of them seen only once. This sample is drawn from a study of post-analysis software for immune sequencing data. Study information: There were relapsing-remitting, secondary progressive and progressive-relapsing multiple sclerosis among the disease courses included. Whole-study results and caveats: The study found TRBV5-6, TRBV5-1 and TRBV20-1 among 5 or 6 TRBV segments more frequent in patients than controls. Pronounced co-clustering by F measure was evident among identically batched samples.

Per the germline V gene, CDR1 is SGHDT and CDR2 is YYEEEE. The CDR3 sequence is 14 residues long. V was shortened by 5 bases and J by 0 bases, with 12 bases between the two germline ends. The sequence derives from a girl aged 5 to 17 with multiple sclerosis. Sequenced input: blood. The chain employs TRBV5-6 and TRBJ2-7; D is perhaps TRBD1 or TRBD2 (5 bases each). The CDR3 coding sequence is TGTGCCAGCAGTGGGACGCGTCCCTCCTACGAGCAGTACTTC. Its translation: CASSGTRPSYEQYF.